A single sample is the source of the 19 T cell receptor beta chains below, sequenced in a study of blood T cell repertoires in COVID-19. Some clones are missing from TCRdb's copy, which holds only in-frame ones; the method was immunoSEQ multiplex PCR. The sample yields about 270,000 clones, around 88% seen once. The material sequenced was peripheral blood. The receptor set was obtained from an elderly man with acute or convalescent COVID-19.

This chain connects TRBV15 to TRBJ2-5; D not resolved. Looked up from germline, CDR1 is LNHNV and CDR2 is YYDKDF (reference sequence). This CDR3 has 16 residues. The V end was cut by 1 base, the J end by 3 bases, with 15 bases between. The CDR3 DNA follows: TGTGCCACCAGCAGAGCAGTGGCCGGCGGCGAAGAGACCCAGTACTTC. Residues: CATSRAVAGGEETQYF.

This clone was detected only a few times. V gene TRBV4-2 combines with J gene TRBJ1-2; no definite D call. CDR3 length: 14 amino acids. Germline-derived CDR1 and CDR2 are LGHNA and YNFKEQ. Trimming pared 0 bases from V and 6 bases from J, leaving 11 bases between. CDR3 bases: TGTGCCAGCAGCCAAGACGGGAGGGTTGATGGCTACACCTTC. This codes for CASSQDGRVDGYTF.

The rearrangement joins TRBV9 to TRBJ2-2; D uncertain. V lost 3 bases and J lost 6, with 12 bases in between. Germline lookup yields CDR1 SGDLS and CDR2 YYNGEE. The CDR3 has 14 amino acids. The CDR3 loop is CASSARQAPGELFF. Written as DNA, the CDR3 is TGTGCCAGCAGCGCGCGACAAGCCCCCGGGGAGCTGTTTTTT.

This rearrangement joins TRBV7-3 to TRBJ2-3; D gene uncertain. Germline CDR1 and CDR2: SGHTA and FQGTGA. CDR3 length: 13 residues. V was cut by 4 bases and J by 1 base, with 6 bases left in between. The CDR3 sequence is CASSSLGTDTQYF. The CDR3, as DNA: TGTGCCAGCAGCTCCCTTGGCACAGATACGCAGTATTTT.

V is TRBV5-1 and J is TRBJ1-5, with D perhaps matching TRBD1 (6 bases). Trimming removed 7 bases at V and 2 bases at J, with 16 bases between. CDR3 length equals 15 residues. Germline CDR1 reads SGHRS; CDR2 reads YFSETQ. The CDR3 region has the DNA TGCGCCAGCCGGGAGGGGGTGCTGGGCAATCAGCCCCAGCATTTT. This encodes CASREGVLGNQPQHF.

This clone was counted between two and nine times. The chain combines TRBV6-1 with TRBJ1-4; tentative D call: TRBD1 (5 bases). The length of the CDR3 is 15 residues. CDR1 is MNHNS and CDR2 is SASEGT in the germline V gene. V was pared by 3 bases and J by 4 bases, with 12 bases between. CDR3 loop: CASSESPGLNEKLFF. In DNA, the CDR3 is TGTGCCAGCAGTGAGAGTCCGGGACTTAATGAAAAACTGTTTTTT.

The chain combines TRBV29-1 with TRBJ1-1, with D tentatively TRBD1 (6 bases). Germline V gives CDR1 SQVTM, CDR2 ANQGSEA. Trimming took off 7 bases at V and 6 bases at J, with 15 bases between the two ends. The CDR3 sequence is 12 residues long. CDR3 nucleotide sequence: TGCAGCGCCGGGGGGCCGACAGCTGAAGCTTTCTTT. This encodes CSAGGPTAEAFF.

The chain has TRBV5-1 and TRBJ2-1, with 7 bases identical to TRBD2. J was trimmed by 0 bases and V by 2 bases; bases with no gene match: 2. The length of the CDR3 is 15 residues. CDR1 SGHRS and CDR2 YFSETQ come from the germline V gene. Here the CDR3 reads CASSFSGTSYNEQFF. As DNA, the CDR3 is TGCGCCAGCAGCTTCAGCGGGACCTCCTACAATGAGCAGTTCTTC.

This clone has only one observation. The chain carries TRBV11-2 and TRBJ1-3; 10 bases fit TRBD1. Unmatched junction bases numbered 6, after V lost 5 bases and J lost 2 bases. Germline assignment: CDR1 SGHAT and CDR2 FQNNGV. The CDR3 has 16 residues. DNA of the CDR3: TGTGCCAGCAGCCCCCGACAGGGGGCTACTGGAAACACCATATATTTT. It translates to CASSPRQGATGNTIYF.

J is TRBJ1-1 and V is TRBV28; no clear D gene. The germline gives CDR1 MDHEN, CDR2 SYDVKM. V lost 3 bases, J lost 6 bases, and 8 bases lay in between. CDR3 length equals 12 residues. CDR3 sequence reads: CASSLRLAEAFF. The CDR3 coding sequence is TGTGCCAGCAGTTTGAGGTTGGCTGAAGCTTTCTTT.

This sequence joins TRBV18 and TRBJ1-2; 9 bases are a match to TRBD1. Germline V gene data show CDR1 as KGHSH and CDR2 as LQKENI. CDR3 length: 16 residues. V was pared by 5 bases and J by 4 bases, with 11 bases of the junction left unmatched. CDR3 DNA: TGTGCCAGCTCAGTTGCCCCGGGACAGGGTCGCTATGGCTACACCTTC. Translating gives CASSVAPGQGRYGYTF.

V usage is TRBV28 and J usage is TRBJ2-3; 10 positions agree with TRBD1. Losses at the gene ends were 5 bases for V and 8 bases for J; bases not matched to a gene: 7. The CDR3 loop spans 14 amino acids. The germline V gene has CDR1 MDHEN and CDR2 SYDVKM. CDR3: CASSLRQGATTQYF. Here the CDR3 DNA reads TGTGCCAGCAGTCTCAGACAGGGGGCAACTACGCAGTATTTT.

V gene TRBV3-1 (or the pseudogene TRBV3-2) combines with J gene TRBJ1-3; a weak D match, TRBD1 (5 bases). Trimming left V 3 bases short and J 2 bases short, with 11 bases between. Germline loops: CDR1 LGHDT, CDR2 YNNKEL (reference sequence). This CDR3 is built from 15 residues. This chain's CDR3 is CASSHEQATGNTIYF. Here the CDR3 DNA reads TGTGCCAGCAGCCATGAACAGGCAACTGGAAACACCATATATTTT.

Comments on this clone: Compared with germline, one end of the junction differs, possibly owing to a read error. The genes are TRBV29-1 and TRBJ1-2; 8 nucleotides agree with TRBD1. CDR3 size: 12 residues. CDR1 is SQVTM, CDR2 ANQGSEA, per germline. The CDR3, as DNA: TGCAGCTCTGACAGGGGTAACCATGGCTACACCTTC. Translation: CSSDRGNHGYTF.

The V call is TRBV7-2, the J call TRBJ2-1, with 8 positions matching TRBD1. The CDR3 totals 15 residues. Germline CDR1 SGHTA, CDR2 FQGNSA. Unmatched junction bases numbered 9, after V lost 3 bases and J lost 8 bases. CDR3 sequence (DNA): TGTGCCAGCAGCTTTAGACAGGGGAAGCAGGATGAGCAGTTCTTC. It is translated as CASSFRQGKQDEQFF.

This clone was observed once. The chain carries TRBV5-4 and TRBJ1-2, with a tentative D call TRBD1 (5 bases). The V gene lost 0 bases and the J gene lost 4 bases, with 16 bases spanning the gap. CDR3 length: 16 residues. From germline, CDR1 is SGHNT and CDR2 YYREEE (reference sequence). The DNA for the CDR3 is TGTGCCAGCAGCTTGGCCGCAGGTCAGGGTAGCTATGGCTACACCTTC. It specifies CASSLAAGQGSYGYTF.

V gene TRBV18 combines with J gene TRBJ2-2; 8 bases are a match to TRBD1. This CDR3 is built from 17 residues. Trimming removed 0 bases from V and 1 base from J; junction bases left unmatched: 4. CDR1 and CDR2 (germline): KGHSH, LQKENI. CDR3 DNA: TGTGCCAGCTCACCACCGGCAGGGGGCCTGAACACCGGGGAGCTGTTTTTT. Amino acids: CASSPPAGGLNTGELFF.

The V gene is TRBV3-1 (or the pseudogene TRBV3-2), the J gene TRBJ2-7; D perhaps matches TRBD2 (6 bases). CDR1 and CDR2 (germline): LGHDT, YNNKEL (reference sequence). Trimming took 6 bases from V and 7 from J, leaving 28 bases between them. The CDR3 runs 17 residues. The CDR3 loop reads CASSQLFTGLATSEQYF. CDR3 in DNA: TGTGCCAGCAGTCAGCTATTCACGGGACTGGCGACCTCGGAGCAGTACTTC.

The chain couples TRBV5-1 to TRBJ2-2; 12 bases are a match to TRBD2. The CDR3 totals 18 residues. The V and J ends lost 4 bases and 1 base, in that order; junction bases with no gene match: 8. CDR1 and CDR2 (germline): SGHRS, YFSETQ. In DNA, the CDR3 is TGCGCCAGCAGCCCGGGACTAGCGGGCTTAGGGAACACCGGGGAGCTGTTTTTT. Amino acids: CASSPGLAGLGNTGELFF.